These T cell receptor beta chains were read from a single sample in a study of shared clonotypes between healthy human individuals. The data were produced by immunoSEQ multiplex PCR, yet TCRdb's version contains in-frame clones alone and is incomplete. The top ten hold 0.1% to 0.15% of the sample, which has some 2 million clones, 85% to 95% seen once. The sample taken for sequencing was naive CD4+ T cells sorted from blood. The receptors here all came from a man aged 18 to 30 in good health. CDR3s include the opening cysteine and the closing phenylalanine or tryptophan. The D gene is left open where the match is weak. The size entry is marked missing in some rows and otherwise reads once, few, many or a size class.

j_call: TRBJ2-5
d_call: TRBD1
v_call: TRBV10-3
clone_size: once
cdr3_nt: TGTGCCATCAGTGACTGGACAGGCCAAGAGACCCAGTACTTC
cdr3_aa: CAISDWTGQETQYF

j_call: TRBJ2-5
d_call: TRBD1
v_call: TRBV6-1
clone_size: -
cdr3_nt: TGTGCCAGCAGTGTCACGGGACAGGGGGGGACCACCCAGTACTTC
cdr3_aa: CASSVTGQGGTTQYF

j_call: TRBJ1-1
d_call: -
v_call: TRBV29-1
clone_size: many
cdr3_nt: TGCAGCGTTGAAGATCCCGTGGGCAGAACTGAAGCTTTCTTT
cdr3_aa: CSVEDPVGRTEAFF

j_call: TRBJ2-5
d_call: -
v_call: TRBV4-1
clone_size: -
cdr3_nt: TGCGCCAGCAGCCAAGACTCAGGGCAGGGCGAGGAGACCCAGTACTTC
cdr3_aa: CASSQDSGQGEETQYF

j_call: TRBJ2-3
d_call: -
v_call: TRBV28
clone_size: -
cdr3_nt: TGTGCCAGCAGTCCGAATAAGGATACGCAGTATTTT
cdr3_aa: CASSPNKDTQYF

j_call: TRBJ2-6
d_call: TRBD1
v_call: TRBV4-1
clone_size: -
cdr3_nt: TGCGCCAGCAGCTACACGAGGGGGCTCGCTTTCGTCCTGACTTTC
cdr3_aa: CASSYTRGLAFVLTF

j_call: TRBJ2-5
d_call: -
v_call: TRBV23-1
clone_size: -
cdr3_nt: TGCGCCAGCAGTCAATCTGAGACTAGACCGTACCAAGAGACCCAGTACTTC
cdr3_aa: CASSQSETRPYQETQYF

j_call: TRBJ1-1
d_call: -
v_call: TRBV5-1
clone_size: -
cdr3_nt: TGCGCCAGCAGCCCCGAATCGGGGGGGGCTGGCGCTTTCTTT
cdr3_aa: CASSPESGGAGAFF

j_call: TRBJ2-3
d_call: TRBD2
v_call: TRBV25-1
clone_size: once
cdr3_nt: TGTGCCAGCAGCGATTATAGCGGGGAGGGCACAGATACGCAGTATTTT
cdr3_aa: CASSDYSGEGTDTQYF

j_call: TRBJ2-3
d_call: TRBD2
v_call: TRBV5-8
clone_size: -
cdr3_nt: TGTGCCAGCAGCTCGCCGGGACTAGCGGGAGAAGGGCTTAACACAGATACGCAGTATTTT
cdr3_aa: CASSSPGLAGEGLNTDTQYF

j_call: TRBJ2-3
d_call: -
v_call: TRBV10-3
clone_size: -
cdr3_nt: TGTGCCATCAGTGACTGGAATGAGGATACGCAGTATTTT
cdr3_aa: CAISDWNEDTQYF

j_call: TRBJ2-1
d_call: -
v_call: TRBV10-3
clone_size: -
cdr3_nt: TGTGCCATCAGTGATAGACGGGGGTCGGGTAATATCAATGAGCAGTTCTTC
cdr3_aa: CAISDRRGSGNINEQFF

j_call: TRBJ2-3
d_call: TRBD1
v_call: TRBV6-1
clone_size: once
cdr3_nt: TGTGCCAGCGACCGGGACAGGGTTGCAGATACGCAGTATTTT
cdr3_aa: CASDRDRVADTQYF

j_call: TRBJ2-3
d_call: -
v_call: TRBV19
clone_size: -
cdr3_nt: TGTGCCAGTAGTAGTGCGGGACAAATCACAGATACGCAGTATTTT
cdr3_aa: CASSSAGQITDTQYF

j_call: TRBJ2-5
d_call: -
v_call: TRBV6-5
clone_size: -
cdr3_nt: TGTGCCAGCAGCCCCCAACAGGAATGGACCCAGTACTTC
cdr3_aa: CASSPQQEWTQYF

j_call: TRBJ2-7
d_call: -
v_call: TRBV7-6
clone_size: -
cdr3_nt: TGTGCCAGCAGCCCAGGGTCCGAGCAGTACTTC
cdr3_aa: CASSPGSEQYF

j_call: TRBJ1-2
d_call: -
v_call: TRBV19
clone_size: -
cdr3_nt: TGTGCCAGTAGTCTCCCGGACAGACCTAACTATGGCTACACCTTC
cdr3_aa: CASSLPDRPNYGYTF

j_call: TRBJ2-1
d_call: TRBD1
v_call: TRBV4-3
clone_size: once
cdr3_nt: TGCGCCAGCAGCCAAGCCGGGACAGGTAGAAGTAATGAGCAGTTCTTC
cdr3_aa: CASSQAGTGRSNEQFF

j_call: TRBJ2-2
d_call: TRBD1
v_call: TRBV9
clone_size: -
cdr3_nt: TGTGCCAGCAGCGAACAGGGGAAAGAGGACACCGGGGAGCTGTTTTTT
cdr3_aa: CASSEQGKEDTGELFF

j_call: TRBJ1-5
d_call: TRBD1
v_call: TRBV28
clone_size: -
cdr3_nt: TGTGCCAGCAAGGCAGGGGGGATTGGGGCGCAGCCCCAGCATTTT
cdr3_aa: CASKAGGIGAQPQHF